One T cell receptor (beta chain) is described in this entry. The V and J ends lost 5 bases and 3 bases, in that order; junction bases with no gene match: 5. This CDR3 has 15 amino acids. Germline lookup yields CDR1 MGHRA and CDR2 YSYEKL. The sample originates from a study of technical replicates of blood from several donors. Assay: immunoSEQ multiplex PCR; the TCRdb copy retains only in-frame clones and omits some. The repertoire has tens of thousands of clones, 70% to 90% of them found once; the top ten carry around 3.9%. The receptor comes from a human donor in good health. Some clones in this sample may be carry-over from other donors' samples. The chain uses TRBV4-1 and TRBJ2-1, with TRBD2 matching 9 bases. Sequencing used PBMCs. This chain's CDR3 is CASSSGTSLYNEQFF. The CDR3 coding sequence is TGCGCCAGCAGCTCCGGGACTAGCCTCTACAATGAGCAGTTCTTC.